The 18 T cell receptor beta chains in this list originate from one sample, sequenced in a study of CD8+CD57+ T cells in acquired aplastic anemia. Sequencing was done on patients that had shown CD8+CD57+ cell expansion by flow cytometry. TCR beta VDJ and CDR3 profiling used genomic DNA as template. TCRdb recomputed calls from the reads with MiXCR, one row per CDR3 protein. The top ten clones hold around 50% of a sample with around 200,000 distinct CDR3 sequences, 55% to 65% of them seen once. What was sequenced was sorted CD4+, CD8+, or CD8+CD57+ T cells (not recorded which) from PBMCs. The source of these receptors is a human donor with aplastic anemia.

The chain has TRBV29-1 and TRBJ2-7; 8 bases are a match to TRBD1. The ends lost 1 base at V and 3 bases at J; junction bases unmatched: 8. The germline V gene has CDR1 SQVTM and CDR2 ANQGSEA. The CDR3 totals 15 residues. As DNA, the CDR3 is TGCAGCGTTGAAGCTTTAGACAGGGGATTCTACGAGCAGTACTTC. Protein product: CSVEALDRGFYEQYF.

J is TRBJ1-2 and V is TRBV7-9; D gene uncertain. This CDR3 is built from 12 residues. Germline-derived CDR1 and CDR2 are SEHNR and FQNEAQ (reference sequence). Deletions cut 1 base from V and 7 bases from J, with 7 bases between. The CDR3 bases are TGTGCCAGCAGCTTAGGCCCACCTGGCTACACCTTC. Its translation is CASSLGPPGYTF.

The chain combines TRBV10-3 with TRBJ2-7; 8 bases agree with TRBD2. CDR1 is ENHRY, CDR2 SYGVKD, per germline. This CDR3 is 14 amino acids long. V dropped 4 bases and J dropped 2; count of bases not matched to a gene: 4. CDR3 in DNA: TGTGCCATCAGTGTCTATAGCGGGGCCTACGAGCAGTACTTC. Translating gives CAISVYSGAYEQYF.

This clonotype was observed a handful of times. This rearrangement joins TRBV25-1 to TRBJ2-7; D remains ambiguous. V was pared by 0 bases and J by 4 bases, with 16 bases between. The germline V gene has CDR1 MGHDK and CDR2 SYGVNS. This CDR3 comprises 16 residues. The CDR3 reads CASSEYEARFYYEQYF. CDR3 sequence (DNA): TGTGCCAGCAGTGAATATGAGGCACGATTCTATTACGAGCAGTACTTC.

The rearrangement links TRBV20-1 to TRBJ2-3; D is unresolved. The V end lost 6 bases, the J end lost 5 bases, and 9 bases lay between the germline ends. Germline CDR1 reads DFQATT; CDR2 reads SNEGSKA (reference sequence). The CDR3 sequence is 11 residues long. The CDR3 coding sequence is TGCAGTGCAGACCTCGGAGATACGCAGTATTTT. Encoded protein: CSADLGDTQYF.

This chain uses TRBV20-1 with TRBJ1-5; no firm D call. The V end lost 3 bases, the J end lost 2 bases, and 17 bases lay between the germline ends. The germline V gene has CDR1 DFQATT and CDR2 SNEGSKA (reference sequence). The CDR3 contains 16 residues. CDR3 in DNA: TGCAGTGCTAGGGTGTTGGAGGGTATCGGCAATCAGCCCCAGCATTTT. Translation: CSARVLEGIGNQPQHF.

In DNA, the CDR3 is TGCAGCGTTCTGATCGGACGGAACTATGGCTACACCTTC. This encodes CSVLIGRNYGYTF. The chain carries TRBV29-1 and TRBJ1-2; D is ambiguous. This CDR3 comprises 13 residues. Trimming cost V 5 bases and J 2 bases, with 12 bases left between them. Germline V lookup: CDR1 SQVTM, CDR2 ANQGSEA.

The chain carries TRBV24-1 and TRBJ2-6, with 8 nucleotides matching TRBD1. The trim removed 11 bases at V and 0 bases at J, leaving 8 bases unmatched. Germline V gives CDR1 KGHDR, CDR2 SFDVKD. This CDR3 comprises 16 residues. CDR3 coding DNA: TGTGCCAGCAGATGGACAGGGAGCTCTGGGGCCAACGTCCTGACTTTC. This codes for CASRWTGSSGANVLTF.

On this clonotype itself: Because it lacks the conserved phenylalanine or tryptophan at the end, this CDR3 is likely a read error. The V gene is TRBV7-9, the J gene TRBJ2-5; D might be TRBD2 (5 bases). V lost 2 bases and J lost 1, with 11 bases in between. The V gene's germline CDR1 is SEHNR and CDR2 FQNEAQ (reference sequence). The CDR3 loop spans 15 amino acids. The CDR3, as DNA: TGTGCCAGCAGCTTAAGGTTGCTAGCCCAAGAGACCCAGTACCTC. Its protein product is CASSLRLLAQETQYL.

The chain carries TRBV20-1 and TRBJ1-3; D gene uncertain. V was trimmed by 3 bases and J by 2 bases, leaving 8 bases between them. In germline, CDR1 is DFQATT, CDR2 SNEGSKA (reference sequence). The length of the CDR3 is 13 residues. DNA of the CDR3: TGCAGTGCTAGGGAGACGACTGGAAACACCATATATTTT. It codes for CSARETTGNTIYF.

This clonotype was seen only once. The junction does not match germline at one end; this may be a read error. V is TRBV6-5 and J is TRBJ1-6; unclear D gene. The CDR3 consists of 15 residues. CDR1 is MNHEY and CDR2 is SVGAGI in the germline V gene. CDR3 nucleotide sequence: TGTGCCTGCAGTCACTCTTGGCAGCTGAATTCACCCCTCCACTTT. Protein sequence: CACSHSWQLNSPLHF.

This rearrangement joins TRBV19 to TRBJ1-2, with D tentatively TRBD1 (5 bases). Germline assignment: CDR1 LNHDA and CDR2 SQIVND (reference sequence). With 3 bases removed from V and 5 bases from J, the gap between germline ends came to 10 bases. The CDR3 is 13 amino acids. CDR3 loop: CASSMTERYGYTF. The CDR3 DNA sequence: TGTGCCAGTAGTATGACAGAGAGGTATGGCTACACCTTC.

CDR3 nucleotides: TGCGCCAGCAGCTCGACTAGCGGGGGGGAGTACGAGCAGTACTTC. It translates to CASSSTSGGEYEQYF. This chain connects TRBV5-1 to TRBJ2-7; 14 bases agree with TRBD2. This CDR3 is built from 15 residues. Looked up from germline, CDR1 is SGHRS and CDR2 is YFSETQ. V lost 3 bases, J lost 4 bases, and 3 bases stayed unmatched.

V and J are TRBV3-1 and TRBJ2-5, with D uncertain. From germline, CDR1 is LGHDT and CDR2 YNNKEL (reference sequence). Trimming cost V 1 base and J 4 bases, with 13 bases left between them. The length of the CDR3 is 15 residues. The CDR3 sequence is CASSQGEGIRETQYF. Here the CDR3 DNA reads TGTGCCAGCAGCCAAGGGGAAGGGATTAGAGAGACCCAGTACTTC.

The rearrangement links TRBV6-5 to TRBJ1-6, with D hard to call. Germline V lookup: CDR1 MNHEY, CDR2 SVGAGI. The germline V and J ends were trimmed by 5 bases and 9 bases, with 14 bases remaining between them. The CDR3 is 14 amino acids. The CDR3 DNA follows: TGTGCCAGCAGTCTCCTACCCGATCGTTCACCCCTCCACTTT. Amino acid sequence: CASSLLPDRSPLHF.

This clonotype appeared a few times. The genes are TRBV29-1 and TRBJ1-2; the D is unclear. CDR3 length: 11 residues. From germline, CDR1 is SQVTM and CDR2 ANQGSEA. The V gene lost 4 bases and the J gene lost 3 bases, with 6 bases spanning the gap. The CDR3 bases are TGCAGCGTTGGACAATACTATGGCTACACCTTC. It is translated as CSVGQYYGYTF.

The V and J genes are TRBV9 and TRBJ1-6; unclear D gene. CDR3 size: 13 residues. V lost 4 bases and J lost 8, with 10 bases in between. CDR1 and CDR2 from the germline V gene are SGDLS and YYNGEE. The CDR3 coding sequence is TGTGCCAGCAGCCCATATGGTGATTCACCCCTCCACTTT. Translating gives CASSPYGDSPLHF.

This chain links TRBV5-1 with TRBJ2-3, with 10 nucleotides matching TRBD1. The germline V gene has CDR1 SGHRS and CDR2 YFSETQ. This CDR3 region has 14 residues. After removal of 5 bases from V and 8 bases from J, the junction contained 8 bases not matched to a gene. The CDR3 protein is CASRSGQGGVTQYF. DNA for the CDR3: TGCGCCAGCAGGTCCGGACAGGGGGGGGTTACGCAGTATTTT. Using reference TRBV5-1 and TRBJ2-3 for the parts outside the CDR3, the full variable domain is KAGVTQTPRYLIKTRGQQVTLSCSPISGHRSVSWYQQTPGQGLQFLFEYFSETQRNKGNFPGRFSGRQFSNSRSEMNVSTLELGDSALYLCASRSGQGGVTQYFGPGTRLTVL.